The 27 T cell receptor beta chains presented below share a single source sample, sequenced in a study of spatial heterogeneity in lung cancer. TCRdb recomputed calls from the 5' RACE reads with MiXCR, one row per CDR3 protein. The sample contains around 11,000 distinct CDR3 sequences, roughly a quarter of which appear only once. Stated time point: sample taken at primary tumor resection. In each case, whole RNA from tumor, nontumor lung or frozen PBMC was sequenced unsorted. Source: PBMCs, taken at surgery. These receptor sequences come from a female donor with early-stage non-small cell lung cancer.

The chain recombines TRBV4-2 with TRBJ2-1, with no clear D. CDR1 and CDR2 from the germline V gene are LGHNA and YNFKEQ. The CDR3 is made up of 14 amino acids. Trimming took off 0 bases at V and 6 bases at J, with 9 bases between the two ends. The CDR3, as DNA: TGTGCCAGCAGCCAAGATGGATCCATCAATGAGCAGTTCTTC. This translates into CASSQDGSINEQFF.

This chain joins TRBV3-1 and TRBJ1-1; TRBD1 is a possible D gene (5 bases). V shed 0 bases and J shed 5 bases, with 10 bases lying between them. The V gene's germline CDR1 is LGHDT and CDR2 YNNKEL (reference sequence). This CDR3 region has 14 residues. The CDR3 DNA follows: TGTGCCAGCAGCCAAGAATTGGGGGGTACTGAAGCTTTCTTT. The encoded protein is CASSQELGGTEAFF.

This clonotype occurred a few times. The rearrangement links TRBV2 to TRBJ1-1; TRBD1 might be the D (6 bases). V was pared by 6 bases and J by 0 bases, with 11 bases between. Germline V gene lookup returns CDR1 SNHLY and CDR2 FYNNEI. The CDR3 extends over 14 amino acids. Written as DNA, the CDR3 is TGTGCCAGCAGGGACAGCTCCATGAACACTGAAGCTTTCTTT. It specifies CASRDSSMNTEAFF.

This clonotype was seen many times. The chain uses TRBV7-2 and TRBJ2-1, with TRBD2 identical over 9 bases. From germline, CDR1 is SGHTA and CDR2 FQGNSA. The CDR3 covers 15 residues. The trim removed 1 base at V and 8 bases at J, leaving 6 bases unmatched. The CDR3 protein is CASSLVAGAEYEQFF. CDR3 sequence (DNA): TGTGCCAGCAGCTTAGTAGCGGGAGCGGAATATGAGCAGTTCTTC.

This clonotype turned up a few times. The CDR3 nucleotides are TGTGCCAGCAGCGTAACCCCTAGCGGGAGTGGGGAGCAGTACTTC. Translated: CASSVTPSGSGEQYF. The chain joins TRBV9 to TRBJ2-7; 10 positions agree with TRBD2. Germline assignment: CDR1 SGDLS and CDR2 YYNGEE. J gave up 7 bases and V 1 base, and 8 bases lay outside the gene matches. The CDR3 has 15 residues.

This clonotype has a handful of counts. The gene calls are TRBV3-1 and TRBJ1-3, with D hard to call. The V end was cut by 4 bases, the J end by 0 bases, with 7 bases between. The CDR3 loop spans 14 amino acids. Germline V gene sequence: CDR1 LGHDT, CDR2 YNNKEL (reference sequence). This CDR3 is CASSRTSSGNTIYF. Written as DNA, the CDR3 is TGTGCCAGCAGCCGGACCAGCTCTGGAAACACCATATATTTT.

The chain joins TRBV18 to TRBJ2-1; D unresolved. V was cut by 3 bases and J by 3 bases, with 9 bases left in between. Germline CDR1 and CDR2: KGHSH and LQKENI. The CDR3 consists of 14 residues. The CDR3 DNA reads TGTGCCAGCTCACCGTCGCCTATCTACAATGAGCAGTTCTTC. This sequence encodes CASSPSPIYNEQFF.

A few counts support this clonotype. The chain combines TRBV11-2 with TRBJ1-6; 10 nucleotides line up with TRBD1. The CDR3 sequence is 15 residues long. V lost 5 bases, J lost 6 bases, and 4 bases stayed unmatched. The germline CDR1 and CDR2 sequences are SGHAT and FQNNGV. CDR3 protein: CASSIRQGANSPLHF. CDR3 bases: TGTGCCAGCAGCATCCGACAGGGGGCTAATTCACCCCTCCACTTT.

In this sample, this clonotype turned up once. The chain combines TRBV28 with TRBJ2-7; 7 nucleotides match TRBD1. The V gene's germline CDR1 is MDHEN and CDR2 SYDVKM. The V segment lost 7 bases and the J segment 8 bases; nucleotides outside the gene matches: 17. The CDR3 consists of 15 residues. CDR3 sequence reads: CASTSRTGPLVKQYF. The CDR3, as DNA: TGTGCCAGCACCTCCCGGACAGGCCCACTAGTGAAGCAGTACTTC.

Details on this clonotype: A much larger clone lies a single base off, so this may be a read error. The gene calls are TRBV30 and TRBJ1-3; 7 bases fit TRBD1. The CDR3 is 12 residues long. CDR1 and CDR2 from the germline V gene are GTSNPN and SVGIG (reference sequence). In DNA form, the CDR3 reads TGTGCGTCGGACAGGTCAGGAAACACCATATATTTT. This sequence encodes CASDRSGNTIYF.

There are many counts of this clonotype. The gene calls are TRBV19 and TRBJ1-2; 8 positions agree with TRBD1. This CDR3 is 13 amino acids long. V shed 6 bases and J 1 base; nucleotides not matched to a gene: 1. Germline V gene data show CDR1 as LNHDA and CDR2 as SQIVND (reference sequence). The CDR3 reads CASRDRGNYGYTF. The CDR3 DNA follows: TGTGCCAGTAGAGACAGGGGTAACTATGGCTACACCTTC.

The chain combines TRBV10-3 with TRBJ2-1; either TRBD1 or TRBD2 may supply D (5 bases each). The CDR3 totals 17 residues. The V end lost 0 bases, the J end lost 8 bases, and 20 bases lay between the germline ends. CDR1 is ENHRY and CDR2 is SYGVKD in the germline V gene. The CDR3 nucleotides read TGTGCCATCAGTGAGTCGAGGGTGGCAGGGCCTGGGCATGAGCAGTTCTTC. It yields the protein CAISESRVAGPGHEQFF.

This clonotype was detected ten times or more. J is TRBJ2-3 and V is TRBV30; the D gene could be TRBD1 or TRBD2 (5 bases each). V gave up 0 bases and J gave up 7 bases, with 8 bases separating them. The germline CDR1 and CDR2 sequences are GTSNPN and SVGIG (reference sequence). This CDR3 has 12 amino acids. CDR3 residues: CAWSVEGNTQYF. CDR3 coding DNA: TGTGCCTGGAGTGTAGAGGGGAATACGCAGTATTTT.

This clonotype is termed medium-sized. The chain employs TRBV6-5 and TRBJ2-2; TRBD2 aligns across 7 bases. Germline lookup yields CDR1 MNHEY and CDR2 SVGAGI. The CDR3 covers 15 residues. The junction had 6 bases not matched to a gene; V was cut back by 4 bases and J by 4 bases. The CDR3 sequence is CASSFFGGSTGELFF. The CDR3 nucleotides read TGTGCCAGCAGTTTCTTTGGCGGGAGCACCGGGGAGCTGTTTTTT.

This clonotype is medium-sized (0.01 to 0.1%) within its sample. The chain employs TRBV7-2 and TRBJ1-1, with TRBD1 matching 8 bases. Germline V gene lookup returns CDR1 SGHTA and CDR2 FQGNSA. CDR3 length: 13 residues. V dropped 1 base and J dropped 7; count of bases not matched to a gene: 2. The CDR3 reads CASSLGTGSEAFF. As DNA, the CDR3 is TGTGCCAGCAGCTTAGGGACAGGGAGTGAAGCTTTCTTT.

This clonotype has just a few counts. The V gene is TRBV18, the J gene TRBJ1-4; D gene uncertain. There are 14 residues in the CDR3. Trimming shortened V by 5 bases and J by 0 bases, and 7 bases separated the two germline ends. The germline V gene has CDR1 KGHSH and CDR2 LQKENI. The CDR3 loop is CASSGTPTNEKLFF. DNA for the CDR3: TGTGCCAGCTCAGGCACACCAACTAATGAAAAACTGTTTTTT.

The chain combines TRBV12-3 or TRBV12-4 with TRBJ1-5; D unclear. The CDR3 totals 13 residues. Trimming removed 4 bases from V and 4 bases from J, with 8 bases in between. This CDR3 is CASSYVPNQPQHF. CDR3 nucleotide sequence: TGTGCCAGCAGTTATGTACCTAATCAGCCCCAGCATTTT.

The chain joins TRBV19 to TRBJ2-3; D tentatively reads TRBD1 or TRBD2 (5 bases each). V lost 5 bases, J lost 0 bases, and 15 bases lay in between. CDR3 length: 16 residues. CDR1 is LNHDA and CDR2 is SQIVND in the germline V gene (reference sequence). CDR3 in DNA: TGTGCCAGTAGTTCCTGGGGGTCTCCTAGCACAGATACGCAGTATTTT. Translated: CASSSWGSPSTDTQYF.

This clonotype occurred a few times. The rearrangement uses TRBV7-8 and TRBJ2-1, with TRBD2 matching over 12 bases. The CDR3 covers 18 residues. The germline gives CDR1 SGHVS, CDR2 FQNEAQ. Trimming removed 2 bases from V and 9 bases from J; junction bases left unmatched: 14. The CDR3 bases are TGTGCCAGCAGCTTACAGTCTCGCGGGCTAGCGGGAGGGGGTGAGCAGTTCTTC. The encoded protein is CASSLQSRGLAGGGEQFF. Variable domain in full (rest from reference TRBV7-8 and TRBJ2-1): GAGVSQSPRYKVAKRGQDVALRCDPISGHVSLFWYQQALGQGPEFLTYFQNEAQLDKSGLPSDRFFAERPEGSVSTLKIQRTQQEDSAVYLCASSLQSRGLAGGGEQFFGPGTRLTVL.

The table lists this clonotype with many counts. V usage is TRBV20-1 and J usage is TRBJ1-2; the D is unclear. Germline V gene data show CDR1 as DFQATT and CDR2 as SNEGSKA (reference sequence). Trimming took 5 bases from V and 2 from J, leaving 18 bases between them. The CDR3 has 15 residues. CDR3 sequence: CSAPYPVGVNYGYTF. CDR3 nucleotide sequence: TGCAGTGCTCCATACCCGGTCGGGGTAAACTATGGCTACACCTTC.

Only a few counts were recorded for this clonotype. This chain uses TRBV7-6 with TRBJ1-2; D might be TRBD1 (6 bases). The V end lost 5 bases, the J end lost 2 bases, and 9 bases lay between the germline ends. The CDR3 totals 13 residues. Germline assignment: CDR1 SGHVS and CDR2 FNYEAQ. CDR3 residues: CASSGGGNYGYTF. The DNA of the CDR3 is TGTGCCAGCAGCGGAGGGGGAAACTATGGCTACACCTTC. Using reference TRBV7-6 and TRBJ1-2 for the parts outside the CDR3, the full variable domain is GAGVSQSPRYKVTKRGQDVALRCDPISGHVSLYWYRQALGQGPEFLTYFNYEAQQDKSGLPNDRFSAERPEGSISTLTIQRTEQRDSAMYRCASSGGGNYGYTFGSGTRLTVV.

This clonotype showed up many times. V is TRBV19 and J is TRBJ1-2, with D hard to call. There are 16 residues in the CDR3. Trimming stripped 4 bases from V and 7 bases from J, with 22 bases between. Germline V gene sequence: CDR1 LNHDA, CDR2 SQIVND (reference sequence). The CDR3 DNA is TGTGCCAGTAGTAATCCGGACCACGGCGCGTACTCTGGCTACACCTTC. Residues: CASSNPDHGAYSGYTF.

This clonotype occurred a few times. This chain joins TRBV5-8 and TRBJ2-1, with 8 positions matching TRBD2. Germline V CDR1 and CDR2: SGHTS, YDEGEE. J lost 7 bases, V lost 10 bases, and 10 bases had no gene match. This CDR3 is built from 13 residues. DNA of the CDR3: TGTGCCCATGGGACTAGTTTGAAGAATGAGCAGTTCTTC. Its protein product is CAHGTSLKNEQFF. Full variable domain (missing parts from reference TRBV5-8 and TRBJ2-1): EAGVTQSPTHLIKTRGQQATLRCSPISGHTSVYWYQQALGLGLQFLLWYDEGEERNRGNFPPRFSGRQFPNYSSELNVNALELEDSALYLCAHGTSLKNEQFFGPGTRLTVL.

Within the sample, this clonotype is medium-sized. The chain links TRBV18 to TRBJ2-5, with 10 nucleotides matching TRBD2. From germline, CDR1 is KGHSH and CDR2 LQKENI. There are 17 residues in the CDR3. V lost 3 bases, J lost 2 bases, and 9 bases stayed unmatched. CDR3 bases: TGTGCCAGCTCACCGATGGGAGGACTAGCGGAACAAGAGACCCAGTACTTC. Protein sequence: CASSPMGGLAEQETQYF.

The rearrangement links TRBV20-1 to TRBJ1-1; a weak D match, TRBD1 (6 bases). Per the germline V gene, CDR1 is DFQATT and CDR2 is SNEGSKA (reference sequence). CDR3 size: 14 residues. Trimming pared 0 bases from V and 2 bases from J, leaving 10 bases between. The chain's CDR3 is CSAREGGGNTEAFF. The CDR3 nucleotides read TGCAGTGCTAGAGAGGGGGGCGGAAACACTGAAGCTTTCTTT.

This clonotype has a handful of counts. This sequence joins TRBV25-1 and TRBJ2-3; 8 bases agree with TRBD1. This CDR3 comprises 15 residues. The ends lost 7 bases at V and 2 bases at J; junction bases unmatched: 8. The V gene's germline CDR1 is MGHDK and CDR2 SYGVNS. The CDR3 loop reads CASTAGQGLTDTQYF. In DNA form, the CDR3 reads TGTGCCAGCACCGCCGGACAGGGACTCACAGATACGCAGTATTTT.

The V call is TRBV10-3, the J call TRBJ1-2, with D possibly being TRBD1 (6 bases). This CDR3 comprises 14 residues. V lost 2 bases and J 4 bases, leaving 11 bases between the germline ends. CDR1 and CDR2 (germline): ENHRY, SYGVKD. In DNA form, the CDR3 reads TGTGCCATCAGTGAGCGACAGGTCCCCTATGGCTACACCTTC. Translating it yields CAISERQVPYGYTF.